The 7 T cell receptor beta chains listed next were all sequenced from one sample in a study of PD-L1 blockade in urothelial cancer. Using immunoSEQ multiplex PCR, the repertoire was profiled, and TCRdb retains in-frame clones only, with some absent. The data contain more than 30,000 clones, around 87% of them singletons. The sequencing here drew on PBMCs, taken around atezolizumab (anti-PD-L1) treatment. Receptors originate from a man aged 50 to 60 with urothelial cancer.

The rearrangement uses TRBV28 and TRBJ2-7, with D possibly TRBD1 on 6 matching bases. V lost 4 bases and J lost 0, with 13 bases in between. This CDR3 comprises 15 residues. Germline assignment: CDR1 MDHEN and CDR2 SYDVKM. DNA for the CDR3: TGTGCCAGCAGTTCACCACGGACAGTCTCCTACGAGCAGTACTTC. Its translation is CASSSPRTVSYEQYF. The full variable domain, with the rest looked up from reference TRBV28 and TRBJ2-7, is DVKVTQSSRYLVKRTGEKVFLECVQDMDHENMFWYRQDPGLGLRLIYFSYDVKMKEKGDIPEGYSVSREKKERFSLILESASTNQTSMYLCASSSPRTVSYEQYFGPGTRLTVT.

The chain employs TRBV25-1 and TRBJ2-2; D is unclear. This CDR3 region has 13 residues. CDR1 and CDR2 from the germline V gene are MGHDK and SYGVNS. The V end lost 4 bases, the J end lost 5 bases, and 8 bases lay between the germline ends. The CDR3 region is CASSAVKTGELFF. The DNA for the CDR3 is TGTGCCAGCAGTGCCGTTAAAACCGGGGAGCTGTTTTTT.

The chain combines TRBV11-2 with TRBJ1-2, with D possibly TRBD1 on 6 matching bases. The CDR3 length is 15 residues. Germline V CDR1 and CDR2: SGHAT, FQNNGV. V was clipped by 4 bases and J by 2 bases, with 14 bases between them. DNA of the CDR3: TGTGCCAGCAGCTCTTGGGCCGGACAGAACTATGGCTACACCTTC. Translation gives CASSSWAGQNYGYTF.

The V and J genes are TRBV6-6 and TRBJ2-6; D not certain. Trimming cost V 6 bases and J 2 bases, with 11 bases left between them. CDR3 length: 15 amino acids. Looked up from germline, CDR1 is MNHNY and CDR2 is SVGAGI (reference sequence). As DNA, the CDR3 is TGTGCCAGCAGAACTTTTCGTACTGGGGCCAACGTCCTGACTTTC. This encodes CASRTFRTGANVLTF.

This clone was counted a few times. The chain joins TRBV6-6 to TRBJ2-2, with TRBD1 as a possible D gene (6 bases). The CDR3 is 15 amino acids. CDR1 MNHNY and CDR2 SVGAGI come from the germline V gene (reference sequence). Trimming stripped 2 bases from V and 7 bases from J, with 14 bases between. The CDR3, as DNA: TGTGCCAGCAGTTACCTTGGGGGCGCGGGCGGGGAGCTGTTTTTT. Translated, it gives CASSYLGGAGGELFF.

V is TRBV12-5 and J is TRBJ1-5, with a possible D match to TRBD1 (6 bases). Germline lookup yields CDR1 LGHNT and CDR2 FRNRAP. The CDR3 runs 14 residues. CDR3 DNA sequence: TGTGCCGTCCGGGGCAGGGGAAGAGATCAGCCCCAGCATTTT. Its translation: CAVRGRGRDQPQHF.

The gene calls are TRBV5-6 and TRBJ1-1; TRBD1 might be the D (5 bases). Germline CDR1 SGHDT, CDR2 YYEEEE. V lost 4 bases, J lost 11 bases, and 30 bases lay in between. CDR3 length: 17 residues. The CDR3 DNA follows: TGTGCCAGCAGCCCGATGATGGACGGACACCCCCTGCTAGTGGCTTTCTTT. This gives the protein CASSPMMDGHPLLVAFF.